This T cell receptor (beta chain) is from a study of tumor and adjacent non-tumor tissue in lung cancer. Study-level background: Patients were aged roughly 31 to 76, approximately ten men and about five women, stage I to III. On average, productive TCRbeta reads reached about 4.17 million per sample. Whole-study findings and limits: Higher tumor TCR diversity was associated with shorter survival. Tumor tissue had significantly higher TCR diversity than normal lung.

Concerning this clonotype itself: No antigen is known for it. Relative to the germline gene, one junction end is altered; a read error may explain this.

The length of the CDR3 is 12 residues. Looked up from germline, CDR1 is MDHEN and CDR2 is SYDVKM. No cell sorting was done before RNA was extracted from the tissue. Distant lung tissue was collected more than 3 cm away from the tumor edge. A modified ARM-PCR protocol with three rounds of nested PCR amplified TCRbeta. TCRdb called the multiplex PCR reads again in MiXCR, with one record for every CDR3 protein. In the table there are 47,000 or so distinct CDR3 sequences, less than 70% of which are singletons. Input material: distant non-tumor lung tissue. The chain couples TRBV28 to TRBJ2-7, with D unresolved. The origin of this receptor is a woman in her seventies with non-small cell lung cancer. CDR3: CTSSLSRYKQYF. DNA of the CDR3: TGTACCAGCAGTTTGTCAAGGTACAAGCAGTACTTC.